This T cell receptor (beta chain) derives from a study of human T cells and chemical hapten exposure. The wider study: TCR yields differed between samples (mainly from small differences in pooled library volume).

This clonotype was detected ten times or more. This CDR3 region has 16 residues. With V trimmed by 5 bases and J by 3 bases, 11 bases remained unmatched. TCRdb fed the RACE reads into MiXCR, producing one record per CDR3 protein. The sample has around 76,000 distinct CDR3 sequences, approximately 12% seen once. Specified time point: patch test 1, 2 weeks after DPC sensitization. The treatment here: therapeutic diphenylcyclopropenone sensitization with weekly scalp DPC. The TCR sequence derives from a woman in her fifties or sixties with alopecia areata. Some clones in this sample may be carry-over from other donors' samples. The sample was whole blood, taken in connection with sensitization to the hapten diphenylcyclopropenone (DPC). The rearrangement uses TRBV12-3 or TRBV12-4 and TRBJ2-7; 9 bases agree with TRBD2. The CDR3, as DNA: TGTGCCAGCAGTCCTTTCTCCCCGACTAGCGGCTACGAGCAGTACTTC. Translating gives CASSPFSPTSGYEQYF.